This entry describes one TCR beta chain. Its specificity is not known. Germline V gene sequence: CDR1 LNHDA, CDR2 SQIVND (reference sequence). The CDR3 runs to 14 residues. The V segment lost 6 bases and the J segment 3 bases; nucleotides outside the gene matches: 8. RNA totalling roughly 0.45 to 1 ug underwent reverse transcription with random hexamers. The authors amplified TCR beta CDR3 across 54 Vbeta and 13 Jbeta using immunoSEQ multiplex PCR. TCRdb independently ran MiXCR on the immunoSEQ multiplex PCR reads; one entry per CDR3 protein. Of hundreds of thousands of distinct CDR3 sequences listed, almost 85% are singletons. This specimen belongs to a study of CD8 T cells in Susac syndrome. Whole-study findings and limits: Acknowledgment was made by the study that its TCR sequencing and HLA analysis involved a relatively small number of individuals.

Treatment-naive patients with stable or active relapsing-remitting disease were the multiple sclerosis controls. While CD8+ and CD4+ T cells were isolated negatively, TEMRA cells were enriched by FACS. Source material: CD8+ T cells from PBMCs. The receptor was isolated from a human donor with multiple sclerosis. The V gene is TRBV19, the J gene TRBJ2-7, with TRBD1 matching 7 bases. In nucleotides, the CDR3 is TGTGCCAGTAGGCGACAGGGTGGCGTCTACGAGCAGTACTTC. This sequence encodes CASRRQGGVYEQYF.